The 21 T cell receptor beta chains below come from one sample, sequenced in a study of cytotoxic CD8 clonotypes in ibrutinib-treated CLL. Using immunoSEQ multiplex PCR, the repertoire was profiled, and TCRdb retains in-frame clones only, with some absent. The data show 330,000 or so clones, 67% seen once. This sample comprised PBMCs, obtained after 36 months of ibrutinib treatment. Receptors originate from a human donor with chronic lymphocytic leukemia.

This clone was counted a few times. Here the CDR3 DNA reads TGTGCCAGCAGCGTAGAGGGACTAGCGGGCACCGGGGAGCTGTTTTTT. Protein: CASSVEGLAGTGELFF. The genes are TRBV9 and TRBJ2-2, with 12 bases fitting TRBD2. CDR1 and CDR2 (germline): SGDLS, YYNGEE. V gave up 0 bases and J gave up 4 bases; unmatched junction bases: 1. This CDR3 has 16 residues. The full variable domain, rest sourced from reference TRBV9 and TRBJ2-2, is DSGVTQTPKHLITATGQRVTLRCSPRSGDLSVYWYQQSLDQGLQFLIQYYNGEERAKGNILERFSAQQFPDLHSELNLSSLELGDSALYFCASSVEGLAGTGELFFGEGSRLTVL.

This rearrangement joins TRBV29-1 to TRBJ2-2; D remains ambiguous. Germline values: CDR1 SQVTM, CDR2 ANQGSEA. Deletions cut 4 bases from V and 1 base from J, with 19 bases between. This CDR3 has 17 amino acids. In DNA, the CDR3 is TGCAGCGTTGCTTGGCGAGGTGTACCGGAGAACACCGGGGAGCTGTTTTTT. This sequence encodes CSVAWRGVPENTGELFF.

The CDR3 DNA is TGCGCCAGCAGCCAAGGACTAGGGACTCAAGATACGCAGTATTTT. As protein: CASSQGLGTQDTQYF. J is TRBJ2-3 and V is TRBV4-3, with TRBD2 as a possible D gene (6 bases). The V end was cut by 1 base, the J end by 5 bases, with 13 bases between. CDR1 and CDR2 (germline): LGHNA, YSLEER. This CDR3 is built from 15 residues.

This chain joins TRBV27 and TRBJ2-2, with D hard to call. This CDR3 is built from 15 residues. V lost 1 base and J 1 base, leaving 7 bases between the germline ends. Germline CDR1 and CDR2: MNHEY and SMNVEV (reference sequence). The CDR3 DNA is TGTGCCAGCAGTTTATTTGCAGGGAACACCGGGGAGCTGTTTTTT. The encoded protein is CASSLFAGNTGELFF.

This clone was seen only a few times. Written as DNA, the CDR3 is TGTGCCAGCAGCGTAGGGGCGGGAAATACGCAGTATTTT. It yields the protein CASSVGAGNTQYF. This rearrangement joins TRBV9 to TRBJ2-3; a weak D match, TRBD2 (6 bases). The CDR3 covers 13 residues. Looked up from germline, CDR1 is SGDLS and CDR2 is YYNGEE. With 0 bases removed from V and 7 bases from J, the gap between germline ends came to 9 bases.

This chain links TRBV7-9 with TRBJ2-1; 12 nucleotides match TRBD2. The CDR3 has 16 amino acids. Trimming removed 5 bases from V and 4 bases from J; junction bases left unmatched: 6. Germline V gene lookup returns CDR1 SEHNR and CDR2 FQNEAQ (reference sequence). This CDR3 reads CASSIKTSGGYNEQFF. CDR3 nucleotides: TGTGCCAGCAGCATTAAGACTAGCGGGGGATACAATGAGCAGTTCTTC. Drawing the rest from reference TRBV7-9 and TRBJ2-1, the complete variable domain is DTGVSQNPRHKITKRGQNVTFRCDPISEHNRLYWYRQTLGQGPEFLTYFQNEAQLEKSRLLSDRFSAERPKGSFSTLEIQRTEQGDSAMYLCASSIKTSGGYNEQFFGPGTRLTVL.

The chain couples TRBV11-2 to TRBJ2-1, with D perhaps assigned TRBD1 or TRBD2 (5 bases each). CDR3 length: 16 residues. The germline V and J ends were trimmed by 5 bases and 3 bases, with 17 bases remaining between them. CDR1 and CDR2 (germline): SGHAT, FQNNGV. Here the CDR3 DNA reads TGTGCCAGCAGCCCTCGGGAAGGGACCGTCTACAATGAGCAGTTCTTC. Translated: CASSPREGTVYNEQFF.

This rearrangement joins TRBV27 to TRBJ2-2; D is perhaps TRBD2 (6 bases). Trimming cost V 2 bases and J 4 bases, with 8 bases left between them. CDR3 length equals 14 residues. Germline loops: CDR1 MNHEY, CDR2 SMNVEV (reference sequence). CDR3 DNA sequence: TGTGCCAGCAGTTTAGGGGGAGGCACCGGGGAGCTGTTTTTT. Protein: CASSLGGGTGELFF.

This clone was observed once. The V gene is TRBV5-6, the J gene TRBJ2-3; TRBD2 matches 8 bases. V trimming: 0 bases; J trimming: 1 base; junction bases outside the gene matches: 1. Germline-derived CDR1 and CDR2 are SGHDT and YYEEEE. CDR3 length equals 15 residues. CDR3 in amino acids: CASSLEGLGTDTQYF. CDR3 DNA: TGTGCCAGCAGCTTGGAGGGACTAGGCACAGATACGCAGTATTTT.

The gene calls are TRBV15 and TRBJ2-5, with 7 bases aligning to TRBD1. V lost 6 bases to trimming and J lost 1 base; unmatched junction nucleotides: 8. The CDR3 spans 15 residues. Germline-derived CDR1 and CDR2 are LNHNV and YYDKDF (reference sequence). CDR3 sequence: CATRPGTASQETQYF. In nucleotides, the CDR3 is TGTGCCACCAGACCCGGGACAGCTTCCCAAGAGACCCAGTACTTC.

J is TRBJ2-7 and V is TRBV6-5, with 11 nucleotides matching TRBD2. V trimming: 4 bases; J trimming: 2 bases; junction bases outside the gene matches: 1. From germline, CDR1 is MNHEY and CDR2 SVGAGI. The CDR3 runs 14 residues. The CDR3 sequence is CASSLAGGTYEQYF. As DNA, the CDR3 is TGTGCCAGCAGTTTAGCGGGAGGGACCTACGAGCAGTACTTC.

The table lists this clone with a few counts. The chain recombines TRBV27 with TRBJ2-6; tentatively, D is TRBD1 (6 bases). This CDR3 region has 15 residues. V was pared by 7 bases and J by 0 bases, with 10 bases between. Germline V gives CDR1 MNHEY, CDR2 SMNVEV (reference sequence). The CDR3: CASNLDSSGANVLTF. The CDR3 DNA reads TGTGCCAGCAACCTGGACAGCTCTGGGGCCAACGTCCTGACTTTC.

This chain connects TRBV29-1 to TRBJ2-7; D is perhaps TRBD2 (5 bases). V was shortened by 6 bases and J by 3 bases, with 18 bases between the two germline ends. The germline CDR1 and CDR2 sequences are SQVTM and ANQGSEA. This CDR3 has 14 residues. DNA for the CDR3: TGCAGCGTCCGGGGTCCCGCCAGACACTACGAGCAGTACTTC. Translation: CSVRGPARHYEQYF.

The CDR3 coding sequence is TGCACCAGCAGCCATGGGGGCAGGGCCTACGAGCAGTACTTC. Translated: CTSSHGGRAYEQYF. This chain links TRBV1 with TRBJ2-7; the D call of TRBD1 is as the table states it, not checked on the DNA. TRBV1 is described as a pseudogene. This CDR3 contains 14 residues.

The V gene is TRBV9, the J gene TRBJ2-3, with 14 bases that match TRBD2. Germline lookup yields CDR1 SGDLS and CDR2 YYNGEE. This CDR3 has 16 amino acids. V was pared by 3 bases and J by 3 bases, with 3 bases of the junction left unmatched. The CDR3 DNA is TGTGCCAGCAGCGGACTAGCGGGGGGGCCGACAGATACGCAGTATTTT. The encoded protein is CASSGLAGGPTDTQYF.

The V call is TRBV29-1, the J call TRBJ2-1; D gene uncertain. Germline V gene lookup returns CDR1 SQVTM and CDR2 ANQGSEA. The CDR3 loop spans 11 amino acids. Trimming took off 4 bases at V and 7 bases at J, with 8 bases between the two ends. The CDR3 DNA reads TGCAGCGTTGCGACCGCTAATGAGCAGTTCTTC. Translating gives CSVATANEQFF.

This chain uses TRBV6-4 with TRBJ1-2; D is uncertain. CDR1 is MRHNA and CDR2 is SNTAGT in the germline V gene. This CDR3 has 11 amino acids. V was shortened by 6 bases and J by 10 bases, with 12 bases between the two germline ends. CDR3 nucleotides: TGTGCCAGCAGAACATGGTACTACTACACCTTC. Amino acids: CASRTWYYYTF.

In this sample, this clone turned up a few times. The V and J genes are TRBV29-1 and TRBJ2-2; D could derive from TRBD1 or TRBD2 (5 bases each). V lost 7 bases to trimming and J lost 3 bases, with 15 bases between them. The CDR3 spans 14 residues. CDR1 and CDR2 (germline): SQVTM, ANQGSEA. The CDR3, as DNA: TGCAGCGCCCCCCGTGGGGACGACACCGGGGAGCTGTTTTTT. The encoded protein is CSAPRGDDTGELFF.

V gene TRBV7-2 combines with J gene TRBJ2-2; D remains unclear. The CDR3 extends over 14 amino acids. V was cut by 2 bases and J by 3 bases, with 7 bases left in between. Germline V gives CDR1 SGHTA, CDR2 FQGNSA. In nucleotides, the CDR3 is TGTGCCAGCAGCTTAATGGCCTACACCGGGGAGCTGTTTTTT. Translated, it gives CASSLMAYTGELFF.

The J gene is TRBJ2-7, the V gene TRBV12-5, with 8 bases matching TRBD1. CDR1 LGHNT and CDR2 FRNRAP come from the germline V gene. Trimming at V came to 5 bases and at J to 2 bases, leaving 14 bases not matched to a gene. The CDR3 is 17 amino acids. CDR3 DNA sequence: TGTGCTAGTGGTGGGGGCTCCGGGACAGGAGATCCCTACGAGCAGTACTTC. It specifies CASGGGSGTGDPYEQYF. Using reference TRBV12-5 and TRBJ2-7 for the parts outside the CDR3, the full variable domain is DARVTQTPRHKVTEMGQEVTMRCQPILGHNTVFWYRQTMMQGLELLAYFRNRAPLDDSGMPKDRFSAEMPDATLATLKIQPSEPRDSAVYFCASGGGSGTGDPYEQYFGPGTRLTVT.

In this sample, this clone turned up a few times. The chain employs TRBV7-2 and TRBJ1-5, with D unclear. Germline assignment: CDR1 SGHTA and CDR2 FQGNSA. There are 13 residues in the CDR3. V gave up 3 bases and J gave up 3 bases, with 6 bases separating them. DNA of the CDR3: TGTGCCAGCAGCTTCTGGACCAATCAGCCCCAGCATTTT. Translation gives CASSFWTNQPQHF. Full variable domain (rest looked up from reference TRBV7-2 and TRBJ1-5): GAGVSQSPSNKVTEKGKDVELRCDPISGHTALYWYRQSLGQGLEFLIYFQGNSAPDKSGLPSDRFSAERTGGSVSTLTIQRTQQEDSAVYLCASSFWTNQPQHFGDGTRLSIL.